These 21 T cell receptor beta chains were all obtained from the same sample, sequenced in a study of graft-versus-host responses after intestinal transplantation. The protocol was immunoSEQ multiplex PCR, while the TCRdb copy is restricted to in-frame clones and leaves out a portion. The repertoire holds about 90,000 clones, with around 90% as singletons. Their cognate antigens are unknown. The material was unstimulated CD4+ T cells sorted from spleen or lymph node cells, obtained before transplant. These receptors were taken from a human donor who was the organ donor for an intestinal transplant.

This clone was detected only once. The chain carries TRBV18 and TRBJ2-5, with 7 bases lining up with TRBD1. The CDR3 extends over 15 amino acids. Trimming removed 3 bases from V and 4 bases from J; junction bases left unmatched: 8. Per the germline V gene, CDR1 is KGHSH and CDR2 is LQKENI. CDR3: CASSPQQGPGETQYF. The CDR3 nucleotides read TGTGCCAGCTCACCGCAACAGGGGCCGGGAGAGACCCAGTACTTC. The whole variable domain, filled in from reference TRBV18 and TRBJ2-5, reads NAGVMQNPRHLVRRRGQEARLRCSPMKGHSHVYWYRQLPEEGLKFMVYLQKENIIDESGMPKERFSAEFPKEGPSILRIQQVVRGDSAAYFCASSPQQGPGETQYFGPGTRLLVL.

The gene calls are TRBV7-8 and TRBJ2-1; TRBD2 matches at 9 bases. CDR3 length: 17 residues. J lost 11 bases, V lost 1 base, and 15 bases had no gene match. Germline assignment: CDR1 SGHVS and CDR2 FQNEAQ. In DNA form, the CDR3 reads TGTGCCAGCAGCTTAGGGGGCGGGGGGGCCAGGGCGGGGAAGCAGTTCTTC. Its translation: CASSLGGGGARAGKQFF.

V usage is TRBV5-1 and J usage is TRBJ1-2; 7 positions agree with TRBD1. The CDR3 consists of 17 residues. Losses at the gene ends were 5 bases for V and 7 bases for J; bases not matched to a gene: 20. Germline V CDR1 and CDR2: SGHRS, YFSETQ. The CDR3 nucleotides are TGCGCCAGCAGTCCCACAGCAGGGGGTCCACCCAAGAGTGGCTACACCTTC. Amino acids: CASSPTAGGPPKSGYTF.

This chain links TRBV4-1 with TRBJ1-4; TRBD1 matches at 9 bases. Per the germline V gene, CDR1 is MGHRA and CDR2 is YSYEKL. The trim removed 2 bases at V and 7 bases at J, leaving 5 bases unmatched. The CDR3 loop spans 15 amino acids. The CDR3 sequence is CASSQIGTGFEKLFF. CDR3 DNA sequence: TGCGCCAGCAGCCAAATCGGGACAGGGTTTGAAAAACTGTTTTTT.

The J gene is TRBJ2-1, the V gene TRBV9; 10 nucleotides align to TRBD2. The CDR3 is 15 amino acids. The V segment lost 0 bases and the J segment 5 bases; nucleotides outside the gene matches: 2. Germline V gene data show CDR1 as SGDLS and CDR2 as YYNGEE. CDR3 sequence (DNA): TGTGCCAGCAGCGTAGGACTAGCGGGTGACAATGAGCAGTTCTTC. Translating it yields CASSVGLAGDNEQFF. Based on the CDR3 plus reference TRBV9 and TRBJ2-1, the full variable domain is DSGVTQTPKHLITATGQRVTLRCSPRSGDLSVYWYQQSLDQGLQFLIQYYNGEERAKGNILERFSAQQFPDLHSELNLSSLELGDSALYFCASSVGLAGDNEQFFGPGTRLTVL.

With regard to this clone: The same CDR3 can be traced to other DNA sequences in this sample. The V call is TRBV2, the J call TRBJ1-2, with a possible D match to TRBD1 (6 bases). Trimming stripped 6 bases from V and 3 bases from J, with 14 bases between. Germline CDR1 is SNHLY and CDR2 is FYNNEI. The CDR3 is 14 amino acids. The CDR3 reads CASSAQGNYYGYTF. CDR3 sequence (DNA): TGTGCCAGCAGCGCGCAGGGGAACTACTATGGCTACACCTTC. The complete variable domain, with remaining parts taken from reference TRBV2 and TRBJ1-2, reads EPEVTQTPSHQVTQMGQEVILRCVPISNHLYFYWYRQILGQKVEFLVSFYNNEISEKSEIFDDQFSVERPDGSNFTLKIRSTKLEDSAMYFCASSAQGNYYGYTFGSGTRLTVV.

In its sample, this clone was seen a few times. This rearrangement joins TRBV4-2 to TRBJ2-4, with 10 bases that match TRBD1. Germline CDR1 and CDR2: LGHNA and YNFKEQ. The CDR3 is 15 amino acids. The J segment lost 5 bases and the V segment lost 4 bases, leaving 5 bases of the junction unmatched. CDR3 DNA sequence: TGTGCCAGCAGCCTCGGGGACAGGGGAGAAAACATTCAGTACTTC. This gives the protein CASSLGDRGENIQYF.

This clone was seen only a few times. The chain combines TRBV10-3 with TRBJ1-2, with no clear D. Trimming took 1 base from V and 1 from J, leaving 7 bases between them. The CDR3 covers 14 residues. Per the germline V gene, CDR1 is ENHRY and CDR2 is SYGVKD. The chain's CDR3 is CAISEFNSNYGYTF. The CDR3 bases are TGTGCCATCAGTGAGTTCAACAGTAACTATGGCTACACCTTC.

In DNA form, the CDR3 reads TGTGCCAGCAGCTTCTTCTTCAGGGGAACCGGGGAGCTGTTTTTT. Translating gives CASSFFFRGTGELFF. This chain uses TRBV11-2 with TRBJ2-2; possibly TRBD1 for D (6 bases). Germline assignment: CDR1 SGHAT and CDR2 FQNNGV. V was clipped by 3 bases and J by 5 bases, with 13 bases between them. The CDR3 runs 15 residues.

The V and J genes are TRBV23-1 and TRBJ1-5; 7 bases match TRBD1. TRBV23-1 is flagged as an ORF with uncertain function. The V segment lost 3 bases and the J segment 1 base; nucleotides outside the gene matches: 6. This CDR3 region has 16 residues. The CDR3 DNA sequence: TGCGCCAGCAGTCACCCTCCGACAGGGAGCAATCAGCCCCAGCATTTT. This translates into CASSHPPTGSNQPQHF.

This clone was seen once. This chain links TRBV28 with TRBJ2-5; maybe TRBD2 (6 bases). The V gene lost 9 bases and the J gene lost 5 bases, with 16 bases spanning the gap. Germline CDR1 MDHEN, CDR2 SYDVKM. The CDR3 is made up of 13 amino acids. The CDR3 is CASRDFAWETQYF. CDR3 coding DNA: TGTGCCAGTAGGGACTTCGCATGGGAGACCCAGTACTTC.

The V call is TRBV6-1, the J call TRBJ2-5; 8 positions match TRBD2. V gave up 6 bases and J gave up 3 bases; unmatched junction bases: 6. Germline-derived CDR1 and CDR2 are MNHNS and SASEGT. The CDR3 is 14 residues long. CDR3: CASSRGGVEETQYF. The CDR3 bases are TGTGCCAGCAGCCGGGGGGGGGTTGAAGAGACCCAGTACTTC.

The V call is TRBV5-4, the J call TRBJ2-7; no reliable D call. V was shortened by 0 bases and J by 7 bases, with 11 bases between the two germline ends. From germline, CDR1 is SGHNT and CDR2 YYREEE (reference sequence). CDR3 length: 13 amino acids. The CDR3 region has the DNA TGTGCCAGCAGCTTGGAAGCCTCCAGGGAGCAGTACTTC. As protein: CASSLEASREQYF. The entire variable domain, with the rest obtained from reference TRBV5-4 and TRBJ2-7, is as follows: ETGVTQSPTHLIKTRGQQVTLRCSSQSGHNTVSWYQQALGQGPQFIFQYYREEENGRGNFPPRFSGLQFPNYSSELNVNALELDDSALYLCASSLEASREQYFGPGTRLTVT.

The CDR3 DNA sequence: TGTGCCAGCAGCAGGCTGAGGGGGAACTCCTACAATGAGCAGTTCTTC. As protein: CASSRLRGNSYNEQFF. The chain recombines TRBV7-3 with TRBJ2-1, with D possibly being TRBD1 (6 bases). Trimming stripped 5 bases from V and 0 bases from J, with 14 bases between. In germline, CDR1 is SGHTA, CDR2 FQGTGA. The CDR3 runs 16 residues.

The CDR3 loop is CASSLCSSGASNTGELFF. CDR3 nucleotide sequence: TGTGCCAGCAGCTTGTGTTCTAGCGGAGCTTCGAACACCGGGGAGCTGTTTTTT. The chain has TRBV5-7 and TRBJ2-2, with 7 bases identical to TRBD2. TRBV5-7 is placed among ORFs of uncertain function. Trimming cost V 1 base and J 0 bases; bases outside gene matches: 9. The CDR3 has 18 residues.

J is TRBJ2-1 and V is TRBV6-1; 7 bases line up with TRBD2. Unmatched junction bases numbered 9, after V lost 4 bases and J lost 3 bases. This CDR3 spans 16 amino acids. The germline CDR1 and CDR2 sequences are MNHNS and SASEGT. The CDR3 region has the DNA TGTGCCAGCAGTGGACTAGCCAGCGTCGTCTACAATGAGCAGTTCTTC. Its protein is CASSGLASVVYNEQFF.

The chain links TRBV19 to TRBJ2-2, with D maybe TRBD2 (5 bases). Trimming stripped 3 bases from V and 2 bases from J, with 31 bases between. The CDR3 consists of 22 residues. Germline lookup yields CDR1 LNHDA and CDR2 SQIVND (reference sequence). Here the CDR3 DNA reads TGTGCCAGTAGTATTTCGGGGATCTTGCTCGCAAACCGGGGATTCAACACCGGGGAGCTGTTTTTT. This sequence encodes CASSISGILLANRGFNTGELFF.

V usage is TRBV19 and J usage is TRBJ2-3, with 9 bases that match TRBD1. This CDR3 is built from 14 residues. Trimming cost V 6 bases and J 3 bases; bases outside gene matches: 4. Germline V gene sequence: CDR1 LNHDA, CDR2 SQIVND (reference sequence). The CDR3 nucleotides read TGTGCCAGTAGGGACAGGGGACGGACAGATACGCAGTATTTT. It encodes CASRDRGRTDTQYF.

The CDR3 reads CASSPEGLAPQHF. CDR3 DNA sequence: TGCGCCAGCAGTCCAGAGGGACTGGCGCCCCAGCATTTT. This chain uses TRBV5-1 with TRBJ1-5; perhaps TRBD1 as D (5 bases). Trimming pared 5 bases from V and 9 bases from J, leaving 15 bases between. Germline CDR1 and CDR2: SGHRS and YFSETQ. The CDR3 has 13 amino acids.

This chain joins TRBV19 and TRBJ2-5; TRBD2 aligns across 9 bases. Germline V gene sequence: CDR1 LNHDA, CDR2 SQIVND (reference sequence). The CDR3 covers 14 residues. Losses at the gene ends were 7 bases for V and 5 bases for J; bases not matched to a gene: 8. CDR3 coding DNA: TGTGCCAGTACCTCAGCGGGGGGCATGGAGACCCAGTACTTC. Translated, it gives CASTSAGGMETQYF.

CDR3 nucleotides: TGTGCCAGCAGCTTAGATCCGGGGGGGAGCTACGAGCAGTACTTC. This translates into CASSLDPGGSYEQYF. The chain carries TRBV7-8 and TRBJ2-7; 8 bases are a match to TRBD2. CDR1 is SGHVS, CDR2 FQNEAQ, per germline. The CDR3 is 15 residues long. J gave up 3 bases and V 1 base, and 5 bases lay outside the gene matches.